This TCR beta chain derives from a study of cytomegalovirus exposure and HLA in healthy donors. Study overall: The early release's HLA-typed donors yielded approximately 81 million unique TCRs.

As to this clone: Its antigen remains unidentified.

Findings and caveats of the study: Further analysis was carried out later, and it showed several of the most significant clusters appearing linked to common viral pathogens. Accounts indicate the classifier identified cytomegalovirus status with strong specificity and sensitivity.

Unrecorded immune exposure was likely among donors, who were nominally healthy when sampled. The CDR3 runs 14 residues. V lost 3 bases, J lost 3 bases, and 4 bases stayed unmatched. Germline loops: CDR1 SGHVS, CDR2 FQNEAQ. Researchers ran the PCR with 60 Vbeta and 13 Jbeta primers. Using immunoSEQ multiplex PCR, the repertoire was profiled, and TCRdb retains in-frame clones only, with some absent. The top ten hold more than 2% of the sample, which has about 280,000 clones, approximately 90% seen once. The V and J genes are TRBV7-8 and TRBJ1-2; 7 nucleotides match TRBD1. Sequenced: PBMCs. The sequence was collected from a woman younger than 30 in good health and CMV-seronegative. The CDR3 region is CASSLPTGDYGYTF. CDR3 in DNA: TGTGCCAGCAGCTTGCCAACAGGGGACTATGGCTACACCTTC.